This T cell receptor (beta chain) was recovered during a study of blood T cell repertoires in COVID-19. The trim removed 2 bases at V and 6 bases at J, leaving 9 bases unmatched. The CDR3 runs 16 residues. The germline V gene has CDR1 LGHDT and CDR2 YNNKEL (reference sequence). It was during active infection that Seattle patients were enrolled and then longitudinally followed. Under the authors' procedure: Amplification of reference gene primers provided the estimated nucleated cell counts. Sequenced by immunoSEQ multiplex PCR; TCRdb stores in-frame clones only, minus some. V and J calls and clone size are given by that table; D and trimming were obtained from the DNA. The table shows fewer than 300,000 clones, with approximately 93% occurring only once.

Specimen: peripheral blood. The V call is TRBV3-1 (or the pseudogene TRBV3-2), the J call TRBJ2-1, with TRBD2 matching 8 bases. This TCR derives from a woman between 25 and 40 years old with COVID-19, enrolled during active disease. Written as DNA, the CDR3 is TGTGCCAGCAGCCAACCCGGGACTAGTGGGGCCAATGAGCAGTTCTTC. This sequence encodes CASSQPGTSGANEQFF.